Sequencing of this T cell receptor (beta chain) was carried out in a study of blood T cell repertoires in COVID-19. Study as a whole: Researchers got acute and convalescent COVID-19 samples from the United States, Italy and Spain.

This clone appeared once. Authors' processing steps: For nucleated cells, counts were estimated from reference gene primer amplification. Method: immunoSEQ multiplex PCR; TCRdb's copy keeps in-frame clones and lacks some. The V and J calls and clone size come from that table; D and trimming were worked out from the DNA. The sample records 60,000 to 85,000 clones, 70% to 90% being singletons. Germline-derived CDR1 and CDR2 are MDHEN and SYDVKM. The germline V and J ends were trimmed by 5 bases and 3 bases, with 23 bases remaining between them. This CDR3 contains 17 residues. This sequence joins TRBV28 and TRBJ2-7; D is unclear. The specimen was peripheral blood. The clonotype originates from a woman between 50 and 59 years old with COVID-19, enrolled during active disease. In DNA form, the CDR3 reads TGTGCCAGCAGTGCAGGTACACCGTACCGGAATTTCTACGAGCAGTACTTC. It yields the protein CASSAGTPYRNFYEQYF.